The sequence of this TCR beta chain was determined in a study of blood T cell repertoires in COVID-19. Study summary: Sites across the United States, Italy and Spain contributed samples from acute and convalescent COVID-19.

The germline V gene encodes CDR1 LNHDA and CDR2 SQIVND (reference sequence). Trimming cost V 1 base and J 0 bases, with 12 bases left between them. This CDR3 is 16 amino acids long. Authors' analysis steps: By means of reference gene primer amplification, nucleated cell counts were estimated. Here immunoSEQ multiplex PCR was the method, and the copy in TCRdb shows in-frame clones only, minus some. D and trimming were read from the DNA, whereas the V and J calls and clone size are those reported in that table. Counted here are more than 70,000 clones, 86% occurring once; the ten biggest clones make up approximately 1.2%.

The TCR sequence derives from a man older than 75 with active or convalescent COVID-19. The V call is TRBV19, the J call TRBJ1-1; weak D call: TRBD1 (5 bases). The sample was peripheral blood. In nucleotides, the CDR3 is TGTGCCAGTAGTATAGTAGCTGCAGGGATGAACACTGAAGCTTTCTTT. Its protein is CASSIVAAGMNTEAFF.